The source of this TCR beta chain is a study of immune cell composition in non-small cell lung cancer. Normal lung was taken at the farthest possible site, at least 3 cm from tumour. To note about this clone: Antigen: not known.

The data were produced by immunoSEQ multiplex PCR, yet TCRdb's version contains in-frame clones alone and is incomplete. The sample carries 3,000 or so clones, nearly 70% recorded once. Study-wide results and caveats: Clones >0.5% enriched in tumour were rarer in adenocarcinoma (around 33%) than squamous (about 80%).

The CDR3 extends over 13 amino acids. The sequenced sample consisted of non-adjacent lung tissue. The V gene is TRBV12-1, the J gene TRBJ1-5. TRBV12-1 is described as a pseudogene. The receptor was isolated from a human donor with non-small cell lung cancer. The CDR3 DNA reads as TGTGCCAGCAGCCCCCGTCCCGTGAGGCCCCAGCATTTT. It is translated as CASSPRPVRPQHF.